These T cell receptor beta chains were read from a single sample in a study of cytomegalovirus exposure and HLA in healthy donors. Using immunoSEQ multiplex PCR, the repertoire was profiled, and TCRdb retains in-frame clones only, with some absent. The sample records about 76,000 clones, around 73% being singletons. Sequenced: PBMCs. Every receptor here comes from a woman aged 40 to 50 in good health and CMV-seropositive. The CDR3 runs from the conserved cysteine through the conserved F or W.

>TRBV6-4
CASSDSGRVISNQPQHF
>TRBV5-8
CASRRQGFGEAFF
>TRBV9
CASSGRSGGADTQYF
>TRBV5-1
CASTLGSSYNSPLHF
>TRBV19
CASSLILRGTANNEQFF
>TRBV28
CASSLSGGNEQFF
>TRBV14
CASSLLGQGASGYTF
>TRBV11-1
CASSPYLTGDYGYTF
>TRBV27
CASSLSGTASTNEKLFF
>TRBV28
CASSLSRVRGFNWYEQYF
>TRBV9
CASSARQGVAQETQYF
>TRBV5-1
CASSSGLDSYEQYF